A selection of T cell receptor beta chains follows, all from one sample in a study of shared clonotypes between healthy human individuals. Method: immunoSEQ multiplex PCR; TCRdb's copy keeps in-frame clones and lacks some. This table has around 2,000,000 clones, roughly 91% appearing once. The sample taken for sequencing was naive CD8+ T cells from PBMCs. The receptors shown here come from a man younger than 35 in good health. Some clones in this sample may be carry-over from other donors' samples. The conserved cysteine and the conserved F or W are not part of the CDR3 here. Each record gives: CDR3 length, J gene, clone size, V gene, D gene, CDR3 protein. A D gene is named only where the DNA matches it firmly. Clone sizes are given selectively: once, few, many, or a class where the clone is expanded.

cdr3_length: 10
j_call: TRBJ1-2
clone_size: NA
v_call: TRBV5-6
d_call: NA
cdr3_aa: ASSLGNYGYT

cdr3_length: 10
j_call: TRBJ1-2
clone_size: NA
v_call: TRBV9
d_call: NA
cdr3_aa: ASSASGYGYT

cdr3_length: 13
j_call: TRBJ1-5
clone_size: NA
v_call: TRBV21-1
d_call: NA
cdr3_aa: ASSKRANRDQPQH

cdr3_length: 13
j_call: TRBJ2-1
clone_size: NA
v_call: TRBV5-1
d_call: NA
cdr3_aa: ASSLAVKGRNEQF

cdr3_length: 13
j_call: TRBJ2-7
clone_size: NA
v_call: TRBV27
d_call: TRBD2
cdr3_aa: ASRTSGISSYEQY

cdr3_length: 11
j_call: TRBJ2-7
clone_size: NA
v_call: TRBV5-4
d_call: NA
cdr3_aa: ASSLEGRSEQY

cdr3_length: 13
j_call: TRBJ2-7
clone_size: once
v_call: TRBV5-1
d_call: NA
cdr3_aa: ASSLGQGVLYEQY

cdr3_length: 18
j_call: TRBJ2-2
clone_size: NA
v_call: TRBV27
d_call: TRBD2
cdr3_aa: ASSLLSRLARDTNTGELF

cdr3_length: 12
j_call: TRBJ2-2
clone_size: NA
v_call: TRBV4-1
d_call: NA
cdr3_aa: ASSQDGGSGELF

cdr3_length: 10
j_call: TRBJ1-1
clone_size: NA
v_call: TRBV5-6
d_call: NA
cdr3_aa: ASSYKGAEAF

cdr3_length: 14
j_call: TRBJ2-5
clone_size: NA
v_call: TRBV21-1
d_call: NA
cdr3_aa: ASSKGRTSREETQY

cdr3_length: 12
j_call: TRBJ1-1
clone_size: NA
v_call: TRBV6-5
d_call: NA
cdr3_aa: ASSYSIGGTEAF

cdr3_length: 10
j_call: TRBJ2-7
clone_size: NA
v_call: TRBV7-2
d_call: NA
cdr3_aa: ASSPLAYEQY

cdr3_length: 9
j_call: TRBJ2-3
clone_size: NA
v_call: TRBV2
d_call: NA
cdr3_aa: ASSETDTQY

cdr3_length: 14
j_call: TRBJ2-1
clone_size: NA
v_call: TRBV7-9
d_call: TRBD2
cdr3_aa: ASSLYWTSGINEQF

cdr3_length: 11
j_call: TRBJ2-7
clone_size: NA
v_call: TRBV28
d_call: TRBD1
cdr3_aa: ASSQLGQFEQY

cdr3_length: 16
j_call: TRBJ2-4
clone_size: NA
v_call: TRBV29-1
d_call: NA
cdr3_aa: SVEGASRPPLVKNIQY

cdr3_length: 13
j_call: TRBJ1-1
clone_size: few
v_call: TRBV21-1
d_call: NA
cdr3_aa: ASSIRRDRGTEAF

cdr3_length: 12
j_call: TRBJ1-1
clone_size: once
v_call: TRBV27
d_call: TRBD1
cdr3_aa: ASSLPGQGTEAF

cdr3_length: 12
j_call: TRBJ2-1
clone_size: NA
v_call: TRBV19
d_call: TRBD2
cdr3_aa: ASTLSGSPNEQF

cdr3_length: 13
j_call: TRBJ2-3
clone_size: NA
v_call: TRBV2
d_call: NA
cdr3_aa: ASSRGRLLTDTQY

cdr3_length: 13
j_call: TRBJ1-2
clone_size: NA
v_call: TRBV2
d_call: TRBD1
cdr3_aa: ASSDLGQGNYGYT

cdr3_length: 13
j_call: TRBJ2-7
clone_size: once
v_call: TRBV6-5
d_call: TRBD2
cdr3_aa: ATIVMMAGGVEQY

cdr3_length: 12
j_call: TRBJ2-7
clone_size: NA
v_call: TRBV6-1
d_call: NA
cdr3_aa: ASSLRAKPYEQY

cdr3_length: 12
j_call: TRBJ1-5
clone_size: NA
v_call: TRBV19
d_call: NA
cdr3_aa: ASRLGGWNQPQH

cdr3_length: 13
j_call: TRBJ2-7
clone_size: NA
v_call: TRBV19
d_call: TRBD1
cdr3_aa: ASSRDRGYPYEQY

cdr3_length: 11
j_call: TRBJ2-7
clone_size: NA
v_call: TRBV11-2
d_call: NA
cdr3_aa: ASSHGGPYEQY